This TCR beta chain was found in a study of human T cells and chemical hapten exposure. Whole-study context: Small discrepancies in pooled library volume mainly accounted for the varying TCR yields per sample.

Time point defined: patch test 2, 6 weeks after DPC sensitization. Sample treatment: therapeutic diphenylcyclopropenone sensitization with weekly scalp DPC. Participating donors were patients with alopecia, aged 18 to 70 years, considered appropriate candidates for DPC. Separate cDNA molecules received unique molecular identifiers, which the library attached to them. TCRdb used MiXCR to reprocess the RACE reads, holding one entry per CDR3 protein. The sample yields around 360,000 distinct CDR3 sequences, 6% to 7% seen once. Trimming removed 0 bases at V and 8 bases at J, with 13 bases between. The CDR3 runs 15 residues. Per germline, CDR1 LGHNA and CDR2 YSLEER.

This receptor was identified in a woman between 18 and 30 years old with alopecia areata. Some clones in this sample may be carry-over from other donors' samples. Sequenced here: whole blood, sampled in connection with sensitization to the hapten diphenylcyclopropenone (DPC). The V gene is TRBV4-3, the J gene TRBJ1-4; D is unresolved. CDR3 sequence (DNA): TGCGCCAGCAGCCAAGATCCCGCCACTGGGGAAAAACTGTTTTTT. Its protein is CASSQDPATGEKLFF.